This TCR beta chain was captured in a study of beta chain features in type 1 diabetes. Findings of the study overall: Patients with Type 1 diabetes showed moderately but significantly shorter TCRB CDR3s in all four CD4+ subsets. Patients with type 1 diabetes showed fewer VDJ junction insertions and more deletions. Any HLA-type effect on TCRB rearrangement remained unresolved here.

The CDR3 length is 14 residues. CDR1 and CDR2 from the germline V gene are SGHTA and FQGNSA. Trimming took 5 bases from V and 1 from J, leaving 11 bases between them. Comment on this clone: The antigen is unknown.

The authors reverse transcribed all of the isolated RNA, so sequencing captured expressed TCRB transcripts. Sequencing was performed with immunoSEQ multiplex PCR; in TCRdb, only in-frame clones are kept and a portion is missing. The table lists about 68,000 clones, about 50% of them singletons. The sample comprised central memory CD4+ T cells from blood. The clonotype was recovered from a young man with type 1 diabetes. V usage is TRBV7-2 and J usage is TRBJ1-1, with unresolved D. As DNA, the CDR3 is TGTGCCAGCAGCAAGAGGGAGACGAACACTGAAGCTTTCTTT. Its protein is CASSKRETNTEAFF. Supplemented by reference TRBV7-2 and TRBJ1-1, the full variable domain reads GAGVSQSPSNKVTEKGKDVELRCDPISGHTALYWYRQSLGQGLEFLIYFQGNSAPDKSGLPSDRFSAERTGGSVSTLTIQRTQQEDSAVYLCASSKRETNTEAFFGQGTRLTVV.